Shown below are 12 T cell receptor beta chains from a single sample sequenced in a study of Ad26.COV2.S vaccination and SARS-CoV-2 variants. Treatment here: 15 to 20 received Ad26.COV2.S at low or high dose, single or two shots; 5 received placebo; per-sample allocation not given. On day 63 after the first injection, vaccine and placebo recipients gave samples. Generated by immunoSEQ multiplex PCR, the TCRdb table keeps only in-frame clones and is missing some. This table holds about 480,000 clones, around 85% found once. The sequences come from peripheral blood, collected in a trial of Ad26.COV2.S vaccine versus placebo. Receptor source: a person aged 18 to 65 who received the Ad26.COV2.S COVID-19 vaccine or a placebo.

CDR3 region: CASSDNRRPLYEQYF. As DNA, the CDR3 is TGTGCCAGCAGTGATAACAGGCGTCCTCTCTACGAGCAGTACTTC. J is TRBJ2-7 and V is TRBV25-1; possibly TRBD1 for D (5 bases). The CDR3 length is 15 residues. Germline V gene sequence: CDR1 MGHDK, CDR2 SYGVNS. Between the trimmed V and J ends, which lost 3 bases and 3 bases, there was a span of 15 bases.

Concerning this clone: The identical CDR3 is also encoded by other nucleotide sequences in the sample. The chain recombines TRBV10-3 with TRBJ2-5, with D unclear. The germline CDR1 and CDR2 sequences are ENHRY and SYGVKD. The CDR3 spans 11 residues. Between the trimmed V and J ends, which lost 1 base and 5 bases, there was a span of 2 bases. The CDR3 is CAISELETQYF. As DNA, the CDR3 is TGTGCCATCAGTGAGTTGGAGACCCAGTACTTC.

The chain combines TRBV7-2 with TRBJ2-1, with D perhaps matching TRBD2 (6 bases). From germline, CDR1 is SGHTA and CDR2 FQGNSA. V was pared by 1 base and J by 3 bases, with 16 bases between. The CDR3 is 17 residues long. The DNA of the CDR3 is TGTGCCAGCAGCTTAGTTGGTGCGGGACGGCACTACAATGAGCAGTTCTTC. The encoded protein is CASSLVGAGRHYNEQFF.

This clone is a singleton in its sample. V usage is TRBV6-5 and J usage is TRBJ2-1; 8 nucleotides match TRBD2. V shed 6 bases, J shed 4 bases, and the junction held 5 bases outside the gene matches. The germline V gene encodes CDR1 MNHEY and CDR2 SVGAGI. The CDR3 is made up of 14 amino acids. CDR3 sequence (DNA): TGTGCCAGCAGCCGACTAGCGTCTTACAATGAGCAGTTCTTC. Residues: CASSRLASYNEQFF.

The chain couples TRBV20-1 to TRBJ2-3; D is uncertain. CDR1 DFQATT and CDR2 SNEGSKA come from the germline V gene (reference sequence). The CDR3 spans 11 residues. The ends were cut back, 5 bases at V and 6 bases at J, with 9 bases in the middle. Here the CDR3 reads CSAPSTDTQYF. In DNA, the CDR3 is TGCAGTGCTCCTTCGACGGATACGCAGTATTTT.

This clone has more than one count but fewer than ten. The chain joins TRBV7-8 to TRBJ2-3; D not resolved. V lost 5 bases to trimming and J lost 2 bases, with 5 bases between them. The length of the CDR3 is 12 residues. CDR1 SGHVS and CDR2 FQNEAQ come from the germline V gene. The CDR3 nucleotides read TGTGCCAGCAGCCCCGACACAGATACGCAGTATTTT. Its translation is CASSPDTDTQYF.

The chain recombines TRBV27 with TRBJ1-6; unclear D gene. The CDR3 is made up of 14 amino acids. The V gene's germline CDR1 is MNHEY and CDR2 SMNVEV (reference sequence). Trimming removed 3 bases at V and 9 bases at J, with 12 bases between. The CDR3 DNA sequence: TGTGCCAGCAGTTTGATCGCCGGGAGTTCACCCCTCCACTTT. Translation gives CASSLIAGSSPLHF.

V gene TRBV7-6 combines with J gene TRBJ1-3; a weak D match, TRBD1 (6 bases). From germline, CDR1 is SGHVS and CDR2 FNYEAQ. CDR3 size: 17 residues. V shed 0 bases and J shed 0 bases, with 12 bases lying between them. CDR3 nucleotide sequence: TGTGCCAGCAGCTTAGCTTCCACGGGGGCCTCTGGAAACACCATATATTTT. This sequence encodes CASSLASTGASGNTIYF.

The J gene is TRBJ2-6, the V gene TRBV7-3; 13 nucleotides match TRBD2. The germline V gene encodes CDR1 SGHTA and CDR2 FQGTGA. Losses at the gene ends were 5 bases for V and 4 bases for J; bases not matched to a gene: 11. The CDR3 is 19 residues long. The CDR3 reads CASSPQGLAGVSGANVLTF. CDR3 DNA sequence: TGTGCCAGCAGCCCCCAAGGACTAGCGGGAGTCTCCGGGGCCAACGTCCTGACTTTC.

The chain links TRBV3-1 (or the pseudogene TRBV3-2) to TRBJ1-3; D uncertain. Germline V gene data show CDR1 as LGHDT and CDR2 as YNNKEL (reference sequence). The CDR3 loop spans 14 amino acids. V gave up 3 bases and J gave up 0 bases, with 6 bases separating them. As DNA, the CDR3 is TGTGCCAGCAGCCAGCTAAGCTCTGGAAACACCATATATTTT. Translation gives CASSQLSSGNTIYF.

This rearrangement joins TRBV28 to TRBJ1-1; D is undetermined. The V and J ends lost 2 bases and 8 bases respectively, with 9 bases between them. Germline V lookup: CDR1 MDHEN, CDR2 SYDVKM. The CDR3 runs to 12 residues. As DNA, the CDR3 is TGTGCCAGCAGTTTACTGACCCTGGAAGCTTTCTTT. It yields the protein CASSLLTLEAFF.

The J gene is TRBJ1-1, the V gene TRBV14; no reliable D call. Germline-derived CDR1 and CDR2 are SGHDN and FVKESK. Trimming took off 4 bases at V and 6 bases at J, with 12 bases between the two ends. The CDR3 has 13 amino acids. DNA of the CDR3: TGTGCCAGCAGCCCGTGGTCCGGGGCTGAAGCTTTCTTT. It codes for CASSPWSGAEAFF.